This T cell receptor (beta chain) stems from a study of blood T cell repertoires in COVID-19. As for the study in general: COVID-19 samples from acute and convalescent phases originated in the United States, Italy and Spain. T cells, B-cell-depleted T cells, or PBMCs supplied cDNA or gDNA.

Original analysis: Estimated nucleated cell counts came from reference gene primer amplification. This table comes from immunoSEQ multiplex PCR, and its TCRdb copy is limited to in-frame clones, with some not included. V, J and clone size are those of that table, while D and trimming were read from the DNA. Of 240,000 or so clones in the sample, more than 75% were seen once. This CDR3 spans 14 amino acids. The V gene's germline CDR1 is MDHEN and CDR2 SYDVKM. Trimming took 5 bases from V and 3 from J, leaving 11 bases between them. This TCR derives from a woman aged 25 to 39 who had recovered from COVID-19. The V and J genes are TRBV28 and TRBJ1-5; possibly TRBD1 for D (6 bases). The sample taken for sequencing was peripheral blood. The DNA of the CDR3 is TGTGCCAGCAGTCCCCGACAGGACAATCAGCCCCAGCATTTT. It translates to CASSPRQDNQPQHF.